These 21 T cell receptor beta chains originate from one sample sequenced in a study of blood T cells in healthy people across ages. A second roughly 7 to 11 cycle PCR used barcoded and J-beta primers. MiXCR, applied by TCRdb to the 5' RACE reads, yields one record per CDR3 protein. Of more than 800,000 distinct CDR3 sequences in the sample, 29% were seen once. Specimen: blood. The receptors were sampled from an elderly woman in good health.

On this clonotype: This clone may be a read error of a much larger clone one base away. The CDR3 bases are TGTGCCAGCAGCCCGCCGGGAGGGAATAGGAATGAGCAGTACTTC. This encodes CASSPPGGNRNEQYF. V gene TRBV7-2 combines with J gene TRBJ2-5, with TRBD2 identical over 8 bases. Unmatched junction bases numbered 16, after V lost 5 bases and J lost 11 bases. In germline, CDR1 is SGHTA, CDR2 FQGNSA. This CDR3 has 15 residues. The full variable domain, its missing parts supplied by reference TRBV7-2 and TRBJ2-5, is GAGVSQSPSNKVTEKGKDVELRCDPISGHTALYWYRQSLGQGLEFLIYFQGNSAPDKSGLPSDRFSAERTGGSVSTLTIQRTQQEDSAVYLCASSPPGGNRNEQYFGPGTRLLVL.

This clonotype was detected a few times. One end of the junction fails to match germline, which may point to a read error. The chain combines TRBV6-5 with TRBJ1-2, with D perhaps TRBD1 (5 bases). The length of the CDR3 is 18 residues. Germline CDR1 MNHEY, CDR2 SVGAGI. The CDR3 nucleotides read TGTGCCAGCAGCTACTCGAGGCAGGGCGCATTGGGCAGTATTGGCTACACCTTC. The encoded protein is CASSYSRQGALGSIGYTF.

This clonotype was seen at least ten times. The chain recombines TRBV6-2 or TRBV6-3 with TRBJ1-2, with D maybe TRBD1 (5 bases). The germline gives CDR1 MNHEY, CDR2 SVGEGT. The CDR3 has 18 residues. The ends were cut back, 0 bases at V and 3 bases at J, with 20 bases in the middle. CDR3 coding DNA: TGTGCCAGCAGTTACTCGTACCACACGAGGGGAATTGACTATGGCTACACCTTC. Its translation: CASSYSYHTRGIDYGYTF.

This clonotype was seen at least ten times. This rearrangement joins TRBV3-1 to TRBJ1-2, with a weak D call TRBD1 (5 bases). CDR3 length: 15 amino acids. V was clipped by 1 base and J by 6 bases, with 15 bases between them. Germline-derived CDR1 and CDR2 are LGHDT and YNNKEL (reference sequence). As DNA, the CDR3 is TGTGCCAGCAGCCAAGGAACTCTAGACAGTCATGGCTACACCTTC. Amino acids: CASSQGTLDSHGYTF. Variable domain in full (rest from reference TRBV3-1 and TRBJ1-2): DTAVSQTPKYLVTQMGNDKSIKCEQNLGHDTMYWYKQDSKKFLKIMFSYNNKELIINETVPNRFSPKSPDKAHLNLHINSLELGDSAVYFCASSQGTLDSHGYTFGSGTRLTVV.

This clonotype was observed a few times. The chain recombines TRBV18 with TRBJ2-3; 8 bases are a match to TRBD1. The CDR3 spans 17 residues. Germline lookup yields CDR1 KGHSH and CDR2 LQKENI. J lost 4 bases, V lost 3 bases, and 12 bases had no gene match. In DNA form, the CDR3 reads TGTGCCAGCTCACCTCTCGCAGGGGGCACCCTCCCAGATACGCAGTATTTT. Amino acids: CASSPLAGGTLPDTQYF.

This clonotype has only a few counts. The chain joins TRBV5-4 to TRBJ2-1; 8 bases map to TRBD1. Losses at the gene ends were 4 bases for V and 2 bases for J; bases not matched to a gene: 2. Germline V gene lookup returns CDR1 SGHNT and CDR2 YYREEE (reference sequence). The CDR3 covers 14 residues. For the CDR3, the DNA is TGTGCCAGCAGCGTGGACAGGGCCTACAATGAGCAGTTCTTC. This codes for CASSVDRAYNEQFF.

Regarding this clonotype: A read error may be the cause here, since a much bigger clone is one base away. This chain joins TRBV18 and TRBJ1-2; no reliable D call. Germline assignment: CDR1 KGHSH and CDR2 LQKENI. The CDR3 covers 13 residues. CDR3 in DNA: TGTGCCAGCTCACCCCAGGACTCCTATAGCTACACCTTC. It yields the protein CASSPQDSYSYTF.

In its sample, this clonotype was seen a few times. This rearrangement joins TRBV19 to TRBJ2-5; D ambiguous. Deletions cut 2 bases from V and 5 bases from J, with 12 bases between. This CDR3 comprises 14 residues. Germline V CDR1 and CDR2: LNHDA, SQIVND (reference sequence). The CDR3 loop is CASSIKVGFETQYF. The CDR3 bases are TGTGCCAGTAGTATAAAAGTGGGGTTTGAGACCCAGTACTTC.

The table lists this clonotype with many counts. The V call is TRBV29-1, the J call TRBJ2-3, with TRBD2 matching over 10 bases. The CDR3 contains 16 residues. Looked up from germline, CDR1 is SQVTM and CDR2 is ANQGSEA. The trim removed 7 bases at V and 4 bases at J, leaving 14 bases unmatched. The CDR3 DNA reads as TGCAGCGCGGGACGGCTAGCGGGGGTTTTTGCAGATACGCAGTATTTT. Translation gives CSAGRLAGVFADTQYF.

Ten or more counts support this clonotype. V gene TRBV4-3 combines with J gene TRBJ1-2, with D tentatively TRBD1 (5 bases). Germline-derived CDR1 and CDR2 are LGHNA and YSLEER. V was shortened by 0 bases and J by 9 bases, with 14 bases between the two germline ends. CDR3 size: 14 residues. The CDR3 DNA reads TGCGCCAGCAGCCAAGATTCGCAGGGTGAAAGCTACACCTTC. Translation gives CASSQDSQGESYTF.

This clonotype was recorded many times. The chain uses TRBV5-1 and TRBJ1-6; unclear D gene. Germline CDR1 and CDR2: SGHRS and YFSETQ. V was shortened by 4 bases and J by 7 bases, with 18 bases between the two germline ends. The CDR3 consists of 16 residues. The CDR3 DNA reads TGCGCCAGCAGCCCCGGAGGCGGCGAGAGGAATTCACCCCTCCACTTT. Its protein product is CASSPGGGERNSPLHF.

The V call is TRBV9, the J call TRBJ2-3; 9 bases map to TRBD2. The germline V gene has CDR1 SGDLS and CDR2 YYNGEE. Trimming removed 2 bases from V and 0 bases from J; junction bases left unmatched: 10. The CDR3 is 18 residues long. CDR3 bases: TGTGCCAGCAGCGTTCTAGCGGGGAGTACCACTAGCACAGATACGCAGTATTTT. Its protein is CASSVLAGSTTSTDTQYF.

In its sample, this clonotype was seen a few times. CDR3 loop: CASSLEGTRGQPQHF. Here the CDR3 DNA reads TGTGCCAGCAGCTTAGAGGGGACAAGGGGCCAGCCCCAGCATTTT. V gene TRBV7-2 combines with J gene TRBJ1-5; weak D call: TRBD1 (6 bases). In germline, CDR1 is SGHTA, CDR2 FQGNSA. The length of the CDR3 is 15 residues. With 1 base removed from V and 7 bases from J, the gap between germline ends came to 14 bases.

The table lists this clonotype with a few counts. The V gene is TRBV20-1, the J gene TRBJ1-1, with 12 bases identical to TRBD1. This CDR3 comprises 16 residues. Germline V gene lookup returns CDR1 DFQATT and CDR2 SNEGSKA (reference sequence). J gave up 3 bases and V 5 bases, and 10 bases lay outside the gene matches. CDR3 sequence reads: CSARPGQGARDTEAFF. The CDR3 DNA is TGCAGTGCTCGACCGGGACAGGGGGCAAGGGACACTGAAGCTTTCTTT.

This clonotype was found many times. The chain joins TRBV28 to TRBJ2-4; D perhaps matches TRBD1 (6 bases). CDR1 is MDHEN and CDR2 is SYDVKM in the germline V gene. The ends were cut back, 3 bases at V and 1 base at J, with 10 bases in the middle. The CDR3 is made up of 15 amino acids. CDR3 bases: TGTGCCAGCAGTTTCTCAGGGGCGGCCAAAAACATTCAGTACTTC. This gives the protein CASSFSGAAKNIQYF.

A remark on this clonotype: The conserved phenylalanine or tryptophan normally closing the CDR3 is absent here, so this likely arose from a read error. V gene TRBV12-3 or TRBV12-4 combines with J gene TRBJ2-3; TRBD2 aligns across 11 bases. The CDR3 sequence is 14 residues long. CDR3 sequence: CASNLAGGLDAQYS. The CDR3 DNA reads as TGTGCCAGCAATCTAGCGGGGGGACTAGATGCGCAGTATTCC.

This clonotype was picked up many times. The V and J genes are TRBV4-3 and TRBJ2-5, with D possibly being TRBD1 or TRBD2 (5 bases each). Germline CDR1 is LGHNA and CDR2 is YSLEER. V lost 6 bases, J lost 4 bases, and 18 bases lay in between. The CDR3 totals 15 residues. For the CDR3, the DNA is TGCGCCAGCAGTCGGGACCCCCTAGCCACAGAGACCCAGTACTTC. Amino acids: CASSRDPLATETQYF.

This clonotype was counted ten times or more. The rearrangement links TRBV24-1 to TRBJ1-2; no reliable D call. CDR3 length equals 11 residues. Germline V lookup: CDR1 KGHDR, CDR2 SFDVKD. V was pared by 9 bases and J by 3 bases, with 7 bases between. The CDR3 loop reads CATAHHYGYTF. The CDR3 DNA sequence: TGTGCCACCGCCCACCACTATGGCTACACCTTC.

This clonotype was detected many times. The chain has TRBV10-3 and TRBJ2-7; 8 bases agree with TRBD1. CDR3 length equals 14 residues. The germline V gene encodes CDR1 ENHRY and CDR2 SYGVKD. V dropped 8 bases and J dropped 2; count of bases not matched to a gene: 8. CDR3 sequence: CAISGGTLPYEQYF. As DNA, the CDR3 is TGTGCCATCTCAGGGGGCACACTACCCTACGAGCAGTACTTC.

This clonotype was seen a handful of times. The V gene is TRBV28, the J gene TRBJ1-1; D unclear. Germline assignment: CDR1 MDHEN and CDR2 SYDVKM. This CDR3 is 14 amino acids long. Trimming cost V 7 bases and J 1 base, with 13 bases left between them. Here the CDR3 DNA reads TGTGCCAGCACAATTTCGGCCCCGAACACTGAAGCTTTCTTT. Protein: CASTISAPNTEAFF.

In regard to this clonotype: A read error may be the cause here, since a much bigger clone is one base away. This sequence joins TRBV5-1 and TRBJ1-1, with 8 bases identical to TRBD1. This CDR3 spans 16 amino acids. Germline V gives CDR1 SGHRS, CDR2 YFSETQ. The V and J ends lost 3 bases and 0 bases, in that order; junction bases with no gene match: 7. CDR3 DNA sequence: TGCGCCAGCAGCTCCAGGACAGGGTACTTGAACACTGAAGCTTTCTTT. Amino acids: CASSSRTGYLNTEAFF.